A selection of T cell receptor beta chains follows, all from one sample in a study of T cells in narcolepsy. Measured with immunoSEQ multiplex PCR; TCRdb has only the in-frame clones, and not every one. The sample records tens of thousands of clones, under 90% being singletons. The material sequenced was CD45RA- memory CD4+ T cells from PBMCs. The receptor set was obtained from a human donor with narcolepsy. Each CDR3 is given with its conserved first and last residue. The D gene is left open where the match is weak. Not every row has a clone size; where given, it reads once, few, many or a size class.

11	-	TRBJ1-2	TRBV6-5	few	CASSYSQGYTF	TGTGCCAGCAGTTACTCCCAGGGCTACACCTTC
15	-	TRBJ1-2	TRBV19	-	CASSIVAEINYGYTF	TGTGCCAGTAGTATAGTGGCAGAAATTAACTATGGCTACACCTTC
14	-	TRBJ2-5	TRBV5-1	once	CASRMGSQKETQYF	TGCGCCAGCAGGATGGGTAGTCAGAAAGAGACCCAGTACTTC
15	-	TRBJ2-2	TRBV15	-	CATSRNVGSTGELFF	TGTGCCACCAGCAGAAATGTGGGTTCCACCGGGGAGCTGTTTTTT
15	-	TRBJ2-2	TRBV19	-	CASSIGRTNTGELFF	TGTGCCAGTAGTATTGGGCGGACTAACACCGGGGAGCTGTTTTTT
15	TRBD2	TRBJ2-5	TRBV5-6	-	CASSFSSGGQETQYF	TGTGCCAGCAGCTTTTCTAGCGGGGGCCAAGAGACCCAGTACTTC
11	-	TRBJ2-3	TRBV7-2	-	CASMVLNTQYF	TGTGCCAGCATGGTTTTGAATACGCAGTATTTT
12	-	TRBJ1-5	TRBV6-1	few	CASSWRDQPQHF	TGTGCCAGCAGTTGGCGGGATCAGCCCCAGCATTTT
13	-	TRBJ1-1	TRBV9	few	CASSETEGSEAFF	TGTGCCAGCAGCGAAACGGAGGGGTCTGAAGCTTTCTTT
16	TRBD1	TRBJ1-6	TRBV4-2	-	CASRIQGGRLESPLHF	TGTGCCAGCAGAATACAGGGGGGCCGTTTGGAGTCACCCCTCCACTTT
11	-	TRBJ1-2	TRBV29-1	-	CSVHAGGGYTF	TGCAGCGTTCACGCGGGCGGCGGCTACACCTTC
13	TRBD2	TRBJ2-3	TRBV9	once	CASGAGVTDTQYF	TGTGCCAGCGGCGCGGGGGTCACAGATACGCAGTATTTT
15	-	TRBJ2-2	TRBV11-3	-	CASSLEGANTGELFF	TGTGCCAGCAGCTTAGAGGGGGCGAACACCGGGGAGCTGTTTTTT
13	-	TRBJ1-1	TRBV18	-	CASSPQKNTEAFF	TGTGCCAGCTCACCACAGAAGAACACTGAAGCTTTCTTT
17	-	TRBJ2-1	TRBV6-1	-	CASSEARRLDGLDEQFF	TGTGCCAGCAGTGAAGCGAGGCGGCTAGACGGACTCGATGAGCAGTTCTTC
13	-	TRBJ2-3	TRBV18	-	CASSGGSTDTQYF	TGTGCCAGCTCAGGGGGAAGCACAGATACGCAGTATTTT
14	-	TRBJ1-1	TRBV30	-	CAWIRSAMNTEAFF	TGTGCCTGGATTCGTTCAGCGATGAACACTGAAGCTTTCTTT
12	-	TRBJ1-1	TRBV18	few	CASSPVQGGAFF	TGTGCCAGCTCACCAGTCCAGGGAGGAGCTTTCTTT
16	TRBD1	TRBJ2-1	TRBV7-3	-	CASSLTSGQGGNEQFF	TGTGCCAGCAGCTTAACCTCGGGACAGGGGGGCAATGAGCAGTTCTTC
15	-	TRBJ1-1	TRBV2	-	CASSPGPHMNTEAFF	TGTGCCAGCAGTCCCGGTCCCCATATGAACACTGAAGCTTTCTTT
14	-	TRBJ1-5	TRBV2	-	CASGRGLSNQPQHF	TGTGCCAGCGGGCGGGGGTTAAGCAATCAGCCCCAGCATTTT
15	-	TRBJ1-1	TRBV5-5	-	CASSLAAPRASEAFF	TGTGCCAGCAGCCTTGCCGCCCCCCGGGCCTCTGAAGCTTTCTTT
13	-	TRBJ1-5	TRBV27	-	CASSFRTLQPQHF	TGTGCCAGCAGTTTTCGGACTTTGCAGCCCCAGCATTTT
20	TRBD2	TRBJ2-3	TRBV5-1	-	CASSYSTSGGGLGGTDTQYF	TGCGCCAGCAGCTACTCGACTAGCGGGGGAGGCCTCGGTGGGACAGATACGCAGTATTTT
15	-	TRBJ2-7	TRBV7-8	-	CASSSQGPNTYEQYF	TGTGCCAGCAGCTCCCAGGGACCTAATACCTACGAGCAGTACTTC
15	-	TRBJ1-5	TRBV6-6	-	CASSTAGAFNQPQHF	TGTGCCAGCTCAACAGCAGGGGCTTTTAATCAGCCCCAGCATTTT
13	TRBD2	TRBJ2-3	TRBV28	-	CASSPGAGGTQYF	TGTGCCAGCAGTCCCGGGGCCGGGGGGACGCAGTATTTT
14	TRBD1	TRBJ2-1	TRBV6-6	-	CASNPTGGKGEQFF	TGTGCCAGCAACCCCACAGGGGGCAAGGGTGAGCAGTTCTTC
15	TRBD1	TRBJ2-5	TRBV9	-	CASSVGDRGAETQYF	TGTGCCAGCAGCGTAGGGGACAGGGGTGCCGAGACCCAGTACTTC
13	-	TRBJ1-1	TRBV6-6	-	CASSWTSNTEAFF	TGTGCCAGCAGTTGGACATCTAACACTGAAGCTTTCTTT
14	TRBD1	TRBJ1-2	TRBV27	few	CASSLLGQQNGYTF	TGTGCCAGCAGTTTATTGGGACAGCAAAATGGCTACACCTTC
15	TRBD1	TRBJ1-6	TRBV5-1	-	CASSPSARGNSPLHF	TGCGCCAGCAGCCCAAGTGCCAGGGGGAATTCACCCCTCCACTTT
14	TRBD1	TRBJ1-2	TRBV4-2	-	CASSRPGTGVGYTF	TGTGCCAGCAGCCGTCCAGGGACAGGGGTTGGCTACACCTTC
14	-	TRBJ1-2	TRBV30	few	CAWSGGFSGYGYTF	TGTGCCTGGAGTGGGGGGTTCTCGGGATATGGCTACACCTTC
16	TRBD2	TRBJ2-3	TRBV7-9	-	CASSYTTGGRPDTQYF	TGTGCCAGCAGCTACACCACGGGGGGGCGTCCCGATACGCAGTATTTT
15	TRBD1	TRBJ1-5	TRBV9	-	CASSPGTGFNQPQHF	TGTGCCAGCAGCCCGGGGACAGGCTTCAATCAGCCCCAGCATTTT
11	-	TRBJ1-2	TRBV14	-	CASSQAGTYTF	TGTGCCAGCAGCCAAGCAGGGACCTACACCTTC
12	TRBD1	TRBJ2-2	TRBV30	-	CAWRQGAGELFF	TGTGCCTGGAGACAGGGGGCCGGGGAGCTGTTTTTT
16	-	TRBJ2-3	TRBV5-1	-	CASSLSDRKSTDTQYF	TGCGCCAGCAGCTTGTCAGACAGGAAAAGCACAGATACGCAGTATTTT
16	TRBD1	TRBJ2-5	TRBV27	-	CASSLRQGVYQETQYF	TGTGCCAGCAGTCTTAGACAGGGTGTGTATCAAGAGACCCAGTACTTC
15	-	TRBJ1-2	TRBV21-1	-	CASSKVGDHDYGYTF	TGTGCCAGCAGCAAAGTGGGGGATCACGACTATGGCTACACCTTC
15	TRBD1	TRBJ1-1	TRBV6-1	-	CASRRTGTGDTEAFF	TGTGCCAGCAGGCGAACCGGGACAGGGGACACTGAAGCTTTCTTT
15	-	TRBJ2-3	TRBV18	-	CASSLLQGGTDTQYF	TGTGCCAGCTCACTACTACAGGGTGGGACAGATACGCAGTATTTT
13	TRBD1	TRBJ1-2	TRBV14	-	CASSVQGAYGYTF	TGTGCCAGCAGCGTACAGGGGGCCTATGGCTACACCTTC
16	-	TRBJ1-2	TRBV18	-	CASSPPLLVRIGGYTF	TGTGCCAGCTCACCACCCTTACTGGTCAGGATCGGCGGCTACACCTTC
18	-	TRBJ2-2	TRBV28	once	CASSLFDPGWRRAGELFF	TGTGCCAGCAGTTTATTCGACCCAGGCTGGCGGCGAGCCGGGGAGCTGTTTTTT
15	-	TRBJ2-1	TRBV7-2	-	CASSSHASSYNEQFF	TGTGCCAGCAGCTCGCATGCTAGCTCCTACAATGAGCAGTTCTTC
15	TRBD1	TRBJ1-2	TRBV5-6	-	CASSSLHRGSSGYTF	TGTGCCAGCAGCTCACTCCACAGGGGTAGTAGTGGCTACACCTTC
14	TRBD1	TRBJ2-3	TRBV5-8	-	CASSWDRGTDTQYF	TGTGCCAGCAGCTGGGACAGGGGCACAGATACGCAGTATTTT
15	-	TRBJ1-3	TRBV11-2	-	CASSATGDSGNTIYF	TGTGCCAGCAGCGCGACAGGAGACTCTGGAAACACCATATATTTT
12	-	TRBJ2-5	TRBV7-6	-	CASSLVEETQYF	TGTGCCAGCAGCTTAGTCGAAGAGACCCAGTACTTC
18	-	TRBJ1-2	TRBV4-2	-	CASSQDTRLDRGSYGYTF	TGTGCCAGCAGCCAAGATACCCGACTTGATCGGGGTTCGTATGGCTACACCTTC
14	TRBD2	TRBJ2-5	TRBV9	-	CASSVSGGGETQYF	TGTGCCAGCAGCGTGAGCGGGGGCGGAGAGACCCAGTACTTC
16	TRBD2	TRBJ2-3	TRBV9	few	CASSVLAGVSTDTQYF	TGTGCCAGCAGCGTCCTAGCGGGGGTAAGCACAGATACGCAGTATTTT